This section outlines one T cell receptor beta chain sequence together with its context. This sample is drawn from a study of blood T cell repertoires in COVID-19. The V and J ends lost 2 bases and 4 bases respectively, with 8 bases between them. Germline V CDR1 and CDR2: SEHNR, FQNEAQ (reference sequence). CDR3 size: 13 residues. In the original analysis: Estimated nucleated cell counts came from reference gene primer amplification. The repertoire was sequenced with immunoSEQ multiplex PCR; TCRdb's copy has only in-frame clones and lacks some. V and J calls and clone size are as listed in that table; D and trimming were resolved from the DNA. The sample carries 150,000 to 200,000 clones, about 85% recorded once.

The clonotype originates from a woman in her 70s with COVID-19, enrolled during active disease. J is TRBJ2-5 and V is TRBV7-9, with no clear D. Sequencing input: peripheral blood. The CDR3 nucleotides read TGTGCCAGCAGCTTACTCCTAGGAGAGACCCAGTACTTC. Amino acid sequence: CASSLLLGETQYF.